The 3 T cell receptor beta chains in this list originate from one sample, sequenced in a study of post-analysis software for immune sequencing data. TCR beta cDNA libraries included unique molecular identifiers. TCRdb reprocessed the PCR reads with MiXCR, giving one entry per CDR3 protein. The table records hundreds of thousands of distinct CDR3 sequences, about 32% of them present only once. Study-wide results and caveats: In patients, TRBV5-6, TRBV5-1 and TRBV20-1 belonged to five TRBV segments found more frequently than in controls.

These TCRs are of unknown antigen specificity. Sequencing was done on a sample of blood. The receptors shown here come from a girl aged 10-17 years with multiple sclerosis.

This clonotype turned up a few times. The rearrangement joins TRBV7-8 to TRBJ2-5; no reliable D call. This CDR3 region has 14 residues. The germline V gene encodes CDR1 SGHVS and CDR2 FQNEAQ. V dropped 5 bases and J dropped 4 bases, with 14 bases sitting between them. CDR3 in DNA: TGTGCCAGCAGCGGAACGAGATCAGGAGAGACCCAGTACTTC. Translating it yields CASSGTRSGETQYF. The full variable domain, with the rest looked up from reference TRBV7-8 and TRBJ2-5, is GAGVSQSPRYKVAKRGQDVALRCDPISGHVSLFWYQQALGQGPEFLTYFQNEAQLDKSGLPSDRFFAERPEGSVSTLKIQRTQQEDSAVYLCASSGTRSGETQYFGPGTRLLVL.

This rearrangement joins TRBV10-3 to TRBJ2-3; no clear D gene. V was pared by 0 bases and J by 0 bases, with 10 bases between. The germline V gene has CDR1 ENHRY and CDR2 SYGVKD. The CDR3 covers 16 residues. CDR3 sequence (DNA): TGTGCCATCAGTGAGTCTTGGTCTACTAGCACAGATACGCAGTATTTT. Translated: CAISESWSTSTDTQYF.

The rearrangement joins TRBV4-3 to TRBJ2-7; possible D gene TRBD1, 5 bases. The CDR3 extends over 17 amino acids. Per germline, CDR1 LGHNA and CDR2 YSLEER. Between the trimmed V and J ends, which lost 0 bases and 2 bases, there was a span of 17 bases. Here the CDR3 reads CASSQDPAPRAAYEQYF. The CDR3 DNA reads TGCGCCAGCAGCCAAGATCCAGCCCCCAGGGCCGCCTACGAGCAGTACTTC.